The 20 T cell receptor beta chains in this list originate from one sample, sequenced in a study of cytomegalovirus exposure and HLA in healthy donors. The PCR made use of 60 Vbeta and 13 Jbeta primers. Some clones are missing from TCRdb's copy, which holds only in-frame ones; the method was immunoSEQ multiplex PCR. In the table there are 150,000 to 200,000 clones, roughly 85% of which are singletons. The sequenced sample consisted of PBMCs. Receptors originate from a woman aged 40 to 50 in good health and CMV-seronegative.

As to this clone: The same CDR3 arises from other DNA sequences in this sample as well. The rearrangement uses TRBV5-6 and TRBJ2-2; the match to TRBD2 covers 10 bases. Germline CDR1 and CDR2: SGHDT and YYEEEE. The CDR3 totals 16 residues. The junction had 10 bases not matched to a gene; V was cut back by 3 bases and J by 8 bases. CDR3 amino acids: CASSWPSGGGAGELFF. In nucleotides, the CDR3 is TGTGCCAGCAGCTGGCCAAGCGGGGGGGGCGCTGGGGAGCTGTTTTTT.

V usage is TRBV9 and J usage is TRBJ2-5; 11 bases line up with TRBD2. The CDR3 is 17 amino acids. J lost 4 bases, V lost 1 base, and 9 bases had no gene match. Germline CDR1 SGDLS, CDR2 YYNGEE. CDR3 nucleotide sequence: TGTGCCAGCAGCGTATCGGGCCTAGCGGGAGGACTAGAGACCCAGTACTTC. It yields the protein CASSVSGLAGGLETQYF.

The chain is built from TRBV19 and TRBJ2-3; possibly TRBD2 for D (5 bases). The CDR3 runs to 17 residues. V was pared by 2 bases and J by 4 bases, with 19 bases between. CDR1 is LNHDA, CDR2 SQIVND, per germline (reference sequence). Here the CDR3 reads CASSIRGIAGYSDTQYF. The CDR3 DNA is TGTGCCAGTAGTATAAGAGGGATTGCCGGCTACTCAGATACGCAGTATTTT.

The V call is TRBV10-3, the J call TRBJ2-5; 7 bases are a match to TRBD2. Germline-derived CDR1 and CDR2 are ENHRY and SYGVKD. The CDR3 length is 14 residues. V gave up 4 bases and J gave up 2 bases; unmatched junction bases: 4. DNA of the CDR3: TGTGCCATCAGTGCAACTAGCGCGCAAGAGACCCAGTACTTC. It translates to CAISATSAQETQYF.

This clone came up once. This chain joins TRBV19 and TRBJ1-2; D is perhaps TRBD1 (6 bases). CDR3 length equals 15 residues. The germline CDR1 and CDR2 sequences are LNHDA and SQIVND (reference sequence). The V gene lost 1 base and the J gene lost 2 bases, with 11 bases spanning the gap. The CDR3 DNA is TGTGCCAGTAGTATAGGACAGGTGATCAACTATGGCTACACCTTC. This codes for CASSIGQVINYGYTF. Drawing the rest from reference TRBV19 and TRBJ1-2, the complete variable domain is DGGITQSPKYLFRKEGQNVTLSCEQNLNHDAMYWYRQDPGQGLRLIYYSQIVNDFQKGDIAEGYSVSREKKESFPLTVTSAQKNPTAFYLCASSIGQVINYGYTFGSGTRLTVV.

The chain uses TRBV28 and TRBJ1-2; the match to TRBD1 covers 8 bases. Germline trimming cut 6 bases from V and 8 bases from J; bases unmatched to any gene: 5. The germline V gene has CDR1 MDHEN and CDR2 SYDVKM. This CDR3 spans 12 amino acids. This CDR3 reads CASRAGGRGYTF. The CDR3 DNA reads TGTGCCAGCAGAGCAGGGGGCCGGGGCTACACCTTC.

The CDR3 DNA sequence: TGTGCCAGCAGCCAAGAGGGCAGGGGAAATGAGCAGTTCTTC. This codes for CASSQEGRGNEQFF. The rearrangement uses TRBV4-2 and TRBJ2-1, with D tentatively TRBD1 (6 bases). The CDR3 totals 14 residues. Deletions cut 0 bases from V and 7 bases from J, with 10 bases between. Germline CDR1 is LGHNA and CDR2 is YNFKEQ.

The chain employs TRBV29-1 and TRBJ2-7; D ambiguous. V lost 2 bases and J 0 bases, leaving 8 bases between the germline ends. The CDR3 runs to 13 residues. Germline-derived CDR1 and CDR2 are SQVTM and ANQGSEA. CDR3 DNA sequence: TGCAGCGTTGAAAGACTGATCTCCTACGAGCAGTACTTC. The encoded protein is CSVERLISYEQYF.

CDR3 DNA: TGTGCCAGCAGCTTAGCGCACACCTCCTACGAGCAGTACTTC. Encoded protein: CASSLAHTSYEQYF. This sequence joins TRBV7-9 and TRBJ2-7; D gene ambiguous. The CDR3 is made up of 14 amino acids. Per the germline V gene, CDR1 is SEHNR and CDR2 is FQNEAQ (reference sequence). V gave up 0 bases and J gave up 0 bases, with 6 bases separating them.

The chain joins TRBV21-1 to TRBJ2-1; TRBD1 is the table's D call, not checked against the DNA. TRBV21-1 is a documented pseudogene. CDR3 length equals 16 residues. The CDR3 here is CASSKEGQGSYNEQFF. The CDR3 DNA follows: TGTGCCAGCAGCAAAGAGGGTCAGGGATCCTACAATGAGCAGTTCTTC.

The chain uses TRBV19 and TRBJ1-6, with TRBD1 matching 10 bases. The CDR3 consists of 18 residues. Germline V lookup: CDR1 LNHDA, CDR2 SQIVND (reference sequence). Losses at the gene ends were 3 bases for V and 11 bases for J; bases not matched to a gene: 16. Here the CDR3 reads CASSILMPLRDRGTPLHF. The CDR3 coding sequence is TGTGCCAGTAGTATTCTTATGCCCCTCCGGGACAGGGGAACACCCCTCCACTTT.

This CDR3 reads CASSLATGVPYEQYF. CDR3 DNA: TGTGCCAGCAGCTTAGCGACAGGGGTCCCCTACGAGCAGTACTTC. This chain links TRBV11-3 with TRBJ2-7; 8 bases line up with TRBD1. Looked up from germline, CDR1 is SGHNT and CDR2 is YENEEA. The V and J ends lost 1 base and 2 bases, in that order; junction bases with no gene match: 4. The CDR3 runs to 15 residues.

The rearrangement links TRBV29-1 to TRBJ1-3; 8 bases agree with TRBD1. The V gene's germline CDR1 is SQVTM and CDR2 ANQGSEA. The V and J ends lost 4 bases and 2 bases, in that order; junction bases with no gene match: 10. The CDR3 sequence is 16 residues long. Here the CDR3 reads CSVVFGQGEPGNTIYF. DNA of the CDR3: TGCAGCGTTGTTTTTGGACAGGGCGAACCTGGAAACACCATATATTTT.

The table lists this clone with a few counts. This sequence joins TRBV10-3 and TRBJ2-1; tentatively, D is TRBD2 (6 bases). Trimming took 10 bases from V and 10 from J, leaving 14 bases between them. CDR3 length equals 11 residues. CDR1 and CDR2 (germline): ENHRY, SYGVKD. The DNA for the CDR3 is TGTGCCAGCGGACCGGGAGAGGAGCAGTTCTTC. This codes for CASGPGEEQFF.

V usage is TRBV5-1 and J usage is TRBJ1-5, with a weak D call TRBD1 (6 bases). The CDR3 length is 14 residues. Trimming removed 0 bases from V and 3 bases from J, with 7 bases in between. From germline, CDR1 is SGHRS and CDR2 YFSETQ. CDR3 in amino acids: CASSLGDNNQPQHF. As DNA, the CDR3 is TGCGCCAGCAGCTTGGGGGACAACAATCAGCCCCAGCATTTT.

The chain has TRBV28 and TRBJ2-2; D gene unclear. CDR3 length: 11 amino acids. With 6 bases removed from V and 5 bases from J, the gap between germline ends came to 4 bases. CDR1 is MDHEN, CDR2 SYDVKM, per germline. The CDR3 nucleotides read TGTGCCAGCAGGGAGACCGGGGAGCTGTTTTTT. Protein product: CASRETGELFF.

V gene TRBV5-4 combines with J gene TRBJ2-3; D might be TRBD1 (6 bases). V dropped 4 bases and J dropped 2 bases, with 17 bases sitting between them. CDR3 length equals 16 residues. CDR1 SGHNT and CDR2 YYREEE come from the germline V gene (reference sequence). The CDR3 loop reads CASSGTGTTYTDTQYF. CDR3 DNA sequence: TGTGCCAGCAGCGGAACCGGGACAACCTACACAGATACGCAGTATTTT.

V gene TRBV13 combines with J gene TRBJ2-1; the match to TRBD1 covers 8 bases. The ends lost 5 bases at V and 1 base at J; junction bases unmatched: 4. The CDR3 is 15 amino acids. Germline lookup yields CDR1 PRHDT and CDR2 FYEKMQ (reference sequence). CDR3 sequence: CASSDRGQSYNEQFF. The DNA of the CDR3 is TGTGCCAGCAGCGACAGGGGACAATCCTACAATGAGCAGTTCTTC.

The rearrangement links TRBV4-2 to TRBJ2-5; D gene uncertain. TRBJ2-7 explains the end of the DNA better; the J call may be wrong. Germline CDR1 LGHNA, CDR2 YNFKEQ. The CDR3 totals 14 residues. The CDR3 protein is CASSPNQAVYEQYF. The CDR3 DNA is TGTGCCAGCAGCCCCAATCAGGCCGTCTACGAGCAGTACTTC.

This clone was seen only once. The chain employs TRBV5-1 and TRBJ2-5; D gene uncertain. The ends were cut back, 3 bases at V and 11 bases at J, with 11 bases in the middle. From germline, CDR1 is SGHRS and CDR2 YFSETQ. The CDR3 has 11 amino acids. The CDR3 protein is CASSSAVEQYF. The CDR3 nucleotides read TGCGCCAGCAGCTCCGCTGTTGAGCAGTACTTC.